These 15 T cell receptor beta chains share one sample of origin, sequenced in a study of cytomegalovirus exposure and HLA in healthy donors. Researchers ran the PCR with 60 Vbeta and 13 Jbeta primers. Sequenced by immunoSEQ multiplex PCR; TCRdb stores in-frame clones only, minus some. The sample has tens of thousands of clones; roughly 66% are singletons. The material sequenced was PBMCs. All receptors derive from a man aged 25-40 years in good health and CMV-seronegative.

The CDR3 coding sequence is TGTGCCAGCAGTACGACAGGGAAAGTAGGTGAAAAACTGTTTTTT. Translated: CASSTTGKVGEKLFF. V gene TRBV6-5 combines with J gene TRBJ1-4; TRBD1 matches 7 bases. This CDR3 comprises 15 residues. Germline V gene data show CDR1 as MNHEY and CDR2 as SVGAGI. V gave up 5 bases and J gave up 7 bases; unmatched junction bases: 10.

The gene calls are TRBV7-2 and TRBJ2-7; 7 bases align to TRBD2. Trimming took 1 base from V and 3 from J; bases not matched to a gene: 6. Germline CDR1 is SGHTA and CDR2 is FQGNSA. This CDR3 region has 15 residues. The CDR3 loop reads CASSLGQGGSYEQYF. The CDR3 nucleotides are TGTGCCAGCAGCTTAGGGCAGGGCGGGAGCTACGAGCAGTACTTC.

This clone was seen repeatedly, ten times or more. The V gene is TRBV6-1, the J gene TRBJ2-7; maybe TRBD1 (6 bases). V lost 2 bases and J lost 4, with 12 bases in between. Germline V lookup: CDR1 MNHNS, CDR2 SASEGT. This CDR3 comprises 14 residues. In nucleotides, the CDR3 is TGTGCCAGCAGTGAATCGGTAGGGGGTTACGAGCAGTACTTC. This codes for CASSESVGGYEQYF.

This CDR3 reads CASSLPQDPYEQYF. The CDR3 bases are TGTGCCAGCAGCCTTCCACAGGATCCCTACGAGCAGTACTTC. The J gene is TRBJ2-7, the V gene TRBV13; perhaps TRBD1 as D (5 bases). CDR3 length: 14 amino acids. With 5 bases removed from V and 2 bases from J, the gap between germline ends came to 13 bases. The germline V gene has CDR1 PRHDT and CDR2 FYEKMQ (reference sequence). Full variable domain (rest looked up from reference TRBV13 and TRBJ2-7): AAGVIQSPRHLIKEKRETATLKCYPIPRHDTVYWYQQGPGQDPQFLISFYEKMQSDKGSIPDRFSAQQFSDYHSELNMSSLELGDSALYFCASSLPQDPYEQYFGPGTRLTVT.

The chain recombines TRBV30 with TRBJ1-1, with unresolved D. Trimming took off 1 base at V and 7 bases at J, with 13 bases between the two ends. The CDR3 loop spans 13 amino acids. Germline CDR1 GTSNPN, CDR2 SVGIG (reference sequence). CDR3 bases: TGTGCCTGGAGTGGCTGGGGAGCCAGTGAAGCTTTCTTT. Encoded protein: CAWSGWGASEAFF. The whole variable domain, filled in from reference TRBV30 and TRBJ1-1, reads SQTIHQWPATLVQPVGSPLSLECTVEGTSNPNLYWYRQAAGRGLQLLFYSVGIGQISSEVPQNLSASRPQDRQFILSSKKLLLSDSGFYLCAWSGWGASEAFFGQGTRLTVV.

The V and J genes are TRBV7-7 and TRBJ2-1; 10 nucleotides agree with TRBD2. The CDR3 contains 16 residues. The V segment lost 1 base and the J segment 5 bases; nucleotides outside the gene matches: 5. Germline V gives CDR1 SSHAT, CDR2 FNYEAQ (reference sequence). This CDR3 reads CASSLGLAGVHNEQFF. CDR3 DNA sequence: TGTGCCAGCAGCTTAGGGCTAGCGGGAGTGCACAATGAGCAGTTCTTC. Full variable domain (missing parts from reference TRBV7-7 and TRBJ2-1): GAGVSQSPRYKVTKRGQDVTLRCDPISSHATLYWYQQALGQGPEFLTYFNYEAQPDKSGLPSDRFSAERPEGSISTLTIQRTEQRDSAMYRCASSLGLAGVHNEQFFGPGTRLTVL.

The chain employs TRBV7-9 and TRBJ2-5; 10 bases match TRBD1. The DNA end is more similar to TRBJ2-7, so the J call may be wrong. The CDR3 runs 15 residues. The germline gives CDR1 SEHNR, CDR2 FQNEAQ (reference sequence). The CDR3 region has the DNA TGTGCCAGCAGCCGGACAGGGGGACCCCCCTACGAGCAGTACTTC. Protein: CASSRTGGPPYEQYF.

For the CDR3, the DNA is TGTGCCAGCAGCGCCTTCAATGAGCAGTTCTTC. This codes for CASSAFNEQFF. The chain has TRBV9 and TRBJ2-1; D unclear. Germline V gives CDR1 SGDLS, CDR2 YYNGEE. The CDR3 has 11 residues. V was shortened by 3 bases and J by 6 bases, with 4 bases between the two germline ends.

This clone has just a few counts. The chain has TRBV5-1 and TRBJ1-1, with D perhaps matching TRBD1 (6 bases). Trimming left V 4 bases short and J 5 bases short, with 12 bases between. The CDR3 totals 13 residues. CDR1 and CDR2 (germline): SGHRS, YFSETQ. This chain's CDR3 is CASSDQGKTEAFF. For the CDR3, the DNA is TGCGCCAGCAGCGACCAGGGGAAAACTGAAGCTTTCTTT.

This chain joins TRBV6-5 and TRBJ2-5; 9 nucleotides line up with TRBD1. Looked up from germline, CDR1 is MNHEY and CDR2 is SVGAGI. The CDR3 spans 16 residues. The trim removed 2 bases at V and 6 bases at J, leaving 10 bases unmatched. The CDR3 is CASSYGGTGPGKTQYF. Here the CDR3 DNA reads TGTGCCAGCAGTTACGGCGGGACAGGGCCAGGAAAGACCCAGTACTTC.

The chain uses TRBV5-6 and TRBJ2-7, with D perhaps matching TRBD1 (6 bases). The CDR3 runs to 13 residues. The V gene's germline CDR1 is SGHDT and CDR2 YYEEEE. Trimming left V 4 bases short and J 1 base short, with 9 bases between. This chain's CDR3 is CASSRDRSYEQYF. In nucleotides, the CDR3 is TGTGCCAGCAGCCGCGACAGGTCCTACGAGCAGTACTTC.

DNA for the CDR3: TGTGCCAGCAGTTCTCTTTTTTCCTATGGCTACACCTTC. It translates to CASSSLFSYGYTF. The gene calls are TRBV11-2 and TRBJ1-2; D not resolved. The CDR3 extends over 13 amino acids. Looked up from germline, CDR1 is SGHAT and CDR2 is FQNNGV. Between the trimmed V and J ends, which lost 6 bases and 4 bases, there was a span of 12 bases. Looking up the rest from reference TRBV11-2 and TRBJ1-2 gives the full variable domain: EAGVAQSPRYKIIEKRQSVAFWCNPISGHATLYWYQQILGQGPKLLIQFQNNGVVDDSQLPKDRFSAERLKGVDSTLKIQPAKLEDSAVYLCASSSLFSYGYTFGSGTRLTVV.

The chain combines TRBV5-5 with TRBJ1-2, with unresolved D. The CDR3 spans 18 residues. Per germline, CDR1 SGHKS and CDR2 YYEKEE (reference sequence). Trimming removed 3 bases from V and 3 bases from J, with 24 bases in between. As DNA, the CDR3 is TGTGCCAGCAGCTATACAGTGGGAGACACCTCACTCCACTATGGCTACACCTTC. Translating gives CASSYTVGDTSLHYGYTF.

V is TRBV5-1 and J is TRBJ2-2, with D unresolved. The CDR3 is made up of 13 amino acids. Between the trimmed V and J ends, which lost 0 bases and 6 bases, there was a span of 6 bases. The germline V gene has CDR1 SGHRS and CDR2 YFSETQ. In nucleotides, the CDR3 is TGCGCCAGCAGCTTGGCTCCCCCCGGGGAGCTGTTTTTT. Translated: CASSLAPPGELFF. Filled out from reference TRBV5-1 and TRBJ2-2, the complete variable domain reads KAGVTQTPRYLIKTRGQQVTLSCSPISGHRSVSWYQQTPGQGLQFLFEYFSETQRNKGNFPGRFSGRQFSNSRSEMNVSTLELGDSALYLCASSLAPPGELFFGEGSRLTVL.

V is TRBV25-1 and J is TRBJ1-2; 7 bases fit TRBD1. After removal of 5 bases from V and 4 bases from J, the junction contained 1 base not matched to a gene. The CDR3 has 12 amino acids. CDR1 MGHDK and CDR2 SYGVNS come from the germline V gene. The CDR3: CASSPGGYGYTF. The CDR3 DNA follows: TGTGCCAGCAGTCCAGGGGGCTATGGCTACACCTTC.